A selection of T cell receptor beta chains follows, all from one sample in a study of shared clonotypes between healthy human individuals. Data came from immunoSEQ multiplex PCR; TCRdb stores just in-frame clones and leaves some out. The sample contains hundreds of thousands of clones, roughly 95% of which appear only once. The sequenced sample consisted of naive CD4+ T cells sorted from blood. These TCRs come from a woman in her 30s in good health. Both conserved end residues are part of each CDR3. The D gene is left open where the match is weak. Rows give clone size only sometimes, using once, few, many, or a class for an expanded clone.

>TRBJ1-2|TRBV2|TRBD1|.
TGTGCCAGCAGAGGACTACAGGGGGCGAATTATGGCTACACCTTC
CASRGLQGANYGYTF
>TRBJ1-4|TRBV27|.|.
TGTGCCAGCAGTCCAGGAGCCCTCTTGGGAGAAAAACTGTTTTTT
CASSPGALLGEKLFF
>TRBJ2-1|TRBV5-5|.|.
TGTGCCAGCAGCCCATCCGACGTCTCCTACAATGAGCAGTTCTTC
CASSPSDVSYNEQFF
>TRBJ2-1|TRBV6-5|.|.
TGTGCCAGCGTCGGGACGAACAATGAGCAGTTCTTC
CASVGTNNEQFF
>TRBJ2-3|TRBV27|TRBD1|.
TGTGCCAGCAGTCCAACGACAGGGTTTCGGCGAGATACGCAGTATTTT
CASSPTTGFRRDTQYF
>TRBJ2-2|TRBV2|TRBD2|once
TGTGCCAGCAGTGATGCGACTAGCGGCCTGGGGGAGCTGTTTTTT
CASSDATSGLGELFF
>TRBJ1-1|TRBV5-4|TRBD1|.
TGTGCCAGCAGCTTGGCCGGGTCAGGGGGGCCGCGAGCTTTCTTT
CASSLAGSGGPRAFF
>TRBJ1-1|TRBV5-1|TRBD1|.
TGCGCCAGCAGCTTGGCAAGGGACAGCATGAACACTGAAGCTTTCTTT
CASSLARDSMNTEAFF
>TRBJ2-6|TRBV6-5|.|.
TGTGCCAGCAGTCTTTCACACTCTGGGGCCAACGTCCTGACTTTC
CASSLSHSGANVLTF
>TRBJ2-7|TRBV5-1|.|.
TGCGCCAGCAGCTTCACCGGACTAACCTCCTACGAGCAGTACTTC
CASSFTGLTSYEQYF
>TRBJ2-3|TRBV5-1|TRBD2|.
TGCGCCAGCAGCTTGGCCTCAACTAGCGGCACAGATACGCAGTATTTT
CASSLASTSGTDTQYF
>TRBJ1-2|TRBV18|.|.
TGTGCCAGCTCACCACAGGGAGAGAACTATGGCTACACCTTC
CASSPQGENYGYTF
>TRBJ1-1|TRBV5-1|.|.
TGCGCCAGCAGCTCCCAGACGGACACTGAAGCTTTCTTT
CASSSQTDTEAFF
>TRBJ2-2|TRBV5-1|.|.
TGCGCCAGCAGCTTGTCGGGGAACACCGGGGAGCTGTTTTTT
CASSLSGNTGELFF
>TRBJ2-3|TRBV18|.|.
TGTGCCAGCTCCCCCAGCAGCACAGATACGCAGTATTTT
CASSPSSTDTQYF
>TRBJ2-3|TRBV4-1|.|.
TGCGCCAGCAGCCAAGGTCTAGCGCGCACAGATACGCAGTATTTT
CASSQGLARTDTQYF
>TRBJ1-5|TRBV9|.|.
TGTGCCAGCAGCTTCTCCCGGGGCCTCCACCCAACCCAGCATTTT
CASSFSRGLHPTQHF
>TRBJ2-7|TRBV4-1|.|.
TGCGCCAGCAGCCAAGGACAGAGAGCCTACGAGCAGTACTTC
CASSQGQRAYEQYF
>TRBJ2-5|TRBV28|.|.
TGTGCCAGCAGCAAGGCCCCAGGCGAGGCGGGGGAGACCCAGTACTTC
CASSKAPGEAGETQYF
>TRBJ2-3|TRBV18|TRBD2|.
TGTGCCAGCTCACCACTGAGCGGGGGCACAGATACGCAGTATTTT
CASSPLSGGTDTQYF
>TRBJ2-1|TRBV5-4|TRBD2|.
TGTGCCAGCAGCCCAATGGGGGTAGCGGGAGGTGTCAATGAGCAGTTCTTC
CASSPMGVAGGVNEQFF
>TRBJ1-2|TRBV28|.|.
TGTGCCAGCGGAACAGGGTATAGAGACTATGGCTACACCTTC
CASGTGYRDYGYTF
>TRBJ2-3|TRBV18|.|.
TGTGCCAGCTCACCGGGGTATAGCGGCGATGTTGGGGCAGATACGCAGTATTTT
CASSPGYSGDVGADTQYF
>TRBJ2-1|TRBV7-9|TRBD2|.
TGTGCCAGCAGCTTAGCCCTGCGTCTAGCGGGAGGGTTCCAGTTCTTC
CASSLALRLAGGFQFF
>TRBJ1-5|TRBV6-1|.|few
TGTGCCAGCAGTGAGAGAGATCAGCCCCAGCATTTT
CASSERDQPQHF
>TRBJ2-1|TRBV2|TRBD2|.
TGTGCCAGCAGTGAAGCGCTTCTAGCGGGAGGCAATGAGCAGTTCTTC
CASSEALLAGGNEQFF
>TRBJ2-3|TRBV11-2|.|.
TGTGCCAGCAGCGGGGAAGGCGGGACTTCGCAGTATTTT
CASSGEGGTSQYF
>TRBJ2-2|TRBV5-1|TRBD1|.
TGCGCCAGCAGCATCCAGGGGGTGAACACCGGGGAGCTGTTTTTT
CASSIQGVNTGELFF
>TRBJ2-7|TRBV7-9|TRBD2|.
TGTGCCAGCAGCTTCGCGACTAGCGCTGAGCAGTACTTC
CASSFATSAEQYF
>TRBJ1-6|TRBV28|.|.
TGTGCCAGCAGGGACAGTAATTCACCCCTCCACTTT
CASRDSNSPLHF
>TRBJ2-2|TRBV13|.|.
TGTGCCAGCAGCTTACTTGCCGGCCTCACCGGGGAGCTGTTTTTT
CASSLLAGLTGELFF
>TRBJ1-5|TRBV28|.|.
TGTGCCAGCAGTTTGGGCGGACAGCCCCAGCATTTT
CASSLGGQPQHF
>TRBJ2-2|TRBV7-6|.|.
TGTGCCAGCAGCTTAGCGTTCACCGGGGAGCTGTTTTTT
CASSLAFTGELFF
>TRBJ2-7|TRBV5-6|TRBD1|.
TGTGCCAGCAGCCGAGAGCCGGGACAGGTTAATTTC
CASSREPGQVNF
>TRBJ2-3|TRBV28|.|.
TGTGCCAGCAGATCCGACGACTCTAAAGGAGATACGCAGTATTTT
CASRSDDSKGDTQYF
>TRBJ1-3|TRBV19|.|.
TGTGCCAGTAGTAGCCCCCGCCGGGGACGAGGAAACACCATATATTTT
CASSSPRRGRGNTIYF
>TRBJ1-1|TRBV6-6|TRBD1|.
TGTGCCAGCAGTTACGACGACAGGGTGAGAGCTTTCTTT
CASSYDDRVRAFF
>TRBJ1-1|TRBV30|.|once
TGTGCCTGCTCCTCCATAGTGGCCACTGAAGCTTTCTTT
CACSSIVATEAFF
>TRBJ2-7|TRBV27|.|once
TGTGCCAGCAGTCCCCATGGGAGGAGAGGGGCCTACGAGCAGTACTTC
CASSPHGRRGAYEQYF
>TRBJ1-5|TRBV28|.|.
TGTGCCAGCAGTTTATCGTTAAGGAGGTTCGGCAATCAGCCCCAGCATTTT
CASSLSLRRFGNQPQHF
>TRBJ2-7|TRBV7-9|.|few
TGTGCCAGCAGCTTATCGCCCTACGAGCAGTACTTC
CASSLSPYEQYF
>TRBJ2-6|TRBV19|.|.
TGTGCCATCACGCGCCTAACAGGGCCCTCTGGGGCCAACGTCCTGACTTTC
CAITRLTGPSGANVLTF
>TRBJ2-2|TRBV7-9|TRBD2|.
TGTGCCAGCAGCACACGATTCGTACTAGCGGGTGTGAACACCGGGGAGCTGTTTTTT
CASSTRFVLAGVNTGELFF
>TRBJ1-1|TRBV27|.|.
TGTGCCAGCAGTTTATACAGGGTGGGAACTGAAGCTTTCTTT
CASSLYRVGTEAFF
>TRBJ2-7|TRBV5-4|TRBD2|.
TGTGCCAGCAGCCCGATCCGGACTAGCGGTTCCTACGAGCAGTACTTC
CASSPIRTSGSYEQYF
>TRBJ2-1|TRBV30|TRBD2|few
TGTGCCTGGAGTGTACCGGGACTAGCGGGAGTTGCTGAGCAGTTCTTC
CAWSVPGLAGVAEQFF
>TRBJ2-3|TRBV27|TRBD2|.
TGTGCCAGCAGTTTAAGAGGGACTAGCGGGCACTTCACACATACGCAGTATTTT
CASSLRGTSGHFTHTQYF
>TRBJ2-7|TRBV23-1|.|.
TGCGCCAGCAGCCGGAGGGATGGCTACGAGCAGTACTTC
CASSRRDGYEQYF
>TRBJ2-5|TRBV27|.|.
TGTGCCAGCCAAAGCTGGGCAGGGGACCAAGAGACCCAGTACTTC
CASQSWAGDQETQYF
>TRBJ2-7|TRBV14|TRBD1|.
TGTGCCAGCAGCCAAGGTTTGTGGACAGGAGCGGAGTCCTACGAGCAGTACTTC
CASSQGLWTGAESYEQYF
>TRBJ2-7|TRBV6-1|.|.
TGTGCCAGCAGTGAAATGTGGAGTAGCTCCTACGAGCAGTACTTC
CASSEMWSSSYEQYF
>TRBJ1-3|TRBV5-5|.|.
TGTGCCAGCAGTACGATGGGGGCCATCTCTGGAAACACCATATATTTT
CASSTMGAISGNTIYF
>TRBJ2-5|TRBV6-5|TRBD1|.
TGTGCCAGCAGAGGACAGGCGCAAGAGACCCAGTACTTC
CASRGQAQETQYF
>TRBJ2-2|TRBV7-6|.|.
TGTGCCAGCAGCCCAGGACATTCTACCGGGGAGCTGTTTTTT
CASSPGHSTGELFF
>TRBJ1-5|TRBV2|.|.
TGTGCCAGCAGAAAGGAGGGCAATCAGCCCCAGCATTTT
CASRKEGNQPQHF
>TRBJ2-1|TRBV6-4|TRBD2|.
TGTGCCAGCAGAGATCTAGCGGGAGGGCCGGGGGAGCAGTTCTTC
CASRDLAGGPGEQFF